This is a list of T cell receptor beta chains from one sample in a study of blood T cells in healthy people across ages. Each CDR3 protein gets one entry after TCRdb re-called the 5' RACE reads with MiXCR. There are hundreds of thousands of distinct CDR3 sequences in the sample; 45% to 50% occur only once, and roughly 30% lies in the top ten. The sequenced sample consisted of blood. Source of these receptors: a woman between 55 and 75 years old in good health. Each CDR3 is given with its conserved first and last residue. Each record gives: clone size, V gene, J gene, D gene, CDR3 DNA, CDR3 protein. The D gene is left open where the match is weak. A row's size may be missing; if present it is once, few, many or a size class.

>NA|TRBV29-1|TRBJ2-1|NA
TGCAGCGGAAGTACAGGGAATGAGCAGTTCTTC
CSGSTGNEQFF
>NA|TRBV12-3/TRBV12-4|TRBJ2-3|NA
TGTGCCAGCAGTTCCCGAGGCGGATCTAGCACAGATGTGCAGTATTTT
CASSSRGGSSTDVQYF
>many|TRBV12-3/TRBV12-4|TRBJ2-7|TRBD2
TGTGCCAGCAGTCCTAGCGGAGGGCCCCTCTACGAGCAGTACTTC
CASSPSGGPLYEQYF
>NA|TRBV5-1|TRBJ2-7|TRBD2
TGCGCCAGCAGCAGGGCAGCGGGAAGTATGTCCTACGAGCAGTACTTC
CASSRAAGSMSYEQYF
>few|TRBV6-1|TRBJ1-5|TRBD1
TGTGCCAGCCGCCGGGGACAGGGGGCTAATTGGAATCAGCCCCAGCATTTT
CASRRGQGANWNQPQHF
>NA|TRBV4-3|TRBJ2-6|NA
TGCGCCAGCAGCCAAGGGAACTCTGGGGCCAACGTCCTGACTTTC
CASSQGNSGANVLTF
>NA|TRBV20-1|TRBJ1-2|NA
TGCAGTGCCCGGGGGGGAGACAGTTATGGCTACACCTTC
CSARGGDSYGYTF
>few|TRBV5-1|TRBJ2-7|TRBD2
TGCGCCAGCAGCACCTCTAGCGGGAGGTCCTACGAGCAGTACTTC
CASSTSSGRSYEQYF
>NA|TRBV5-1|TRBJ2-1|NA
TGCGCCAGCAGCTTTGGGTTGATCGACCGGCAGAATGAGCAGTTCTTC
CASSFGLIDRQNEQFF
>few|TRBV20-1|TRBJ2-7|NA
TGCAGTGCTAGAGATGGTCGGGACATTGATTACGAGCAGTACTTC
CSARDGRDIDYEQYF
>NA|TRBV28|TRBJ2-4|TRBD2
TGTGCCAGCAGTTCCGGGACTACCTTAGCCAAAAACATTCAGTACTTC
CASSSGTTLAKNIQYF
>NA|TRBV10-3|TRBJ2-5|NA
TGTGCCATCTTGGGGCAGGGATCAGAGACCCAGTACTTC
CAILGQGSETQYF
>few|TRBV27|TRBJ2-7|TRBD1
TGTGCCAGCAGTTTACTGGGACAGGGTCGGTACGAGCAGTACTTC
CASSLLGQGRYEQYF
>NA|TRBV5-5|TRBJ1-1|TRBD1
TGTGCCAGCAGCTGCTACCCTGAACAGGGGGAAGCTTTCTTT
CASSCYPEQGEAFF